This T cell receptor beta chain was captured by sequencing in a study of beta chain features in type 1 diabetes. Study-level findings and limits: Moderate yet significant TCRB CDR3 shortening was seen in Type 1 diabetes patients in all four CD4+ subsets.

Expressed TCRB transcripts were sequenced, since all the RNA that had been isolated was reverse transcribed. The method was immunoSEQ multiplex PCR; TCRdb's version includes in-frame clones alone and lacks a portion of them. The table shows about 340,000 clones, with roughly a tenth occurring only once. The V and J ends lost 1 base and 0 bases respectively, with 9 bases between them. This CDR3 has 15 amino acids. Looked up from germline, CDR1 is SGHTA and CDR2 is FQGNSA. On this clone: What it binds is not known.

The chain links TRBV7-2 to TRBJ2-5, with D unresolved. Sample: central memory CD4+ T cells from blood. This TCR came from a man younger than 40 with type 1 diabetes. In DNA, the CDR3 is TGTGCCAGCAGCTTAGAGGGCCGTGACCAAGAGACCCAGTACTTC. It yields the protein CASSLEGRDQETQYF.